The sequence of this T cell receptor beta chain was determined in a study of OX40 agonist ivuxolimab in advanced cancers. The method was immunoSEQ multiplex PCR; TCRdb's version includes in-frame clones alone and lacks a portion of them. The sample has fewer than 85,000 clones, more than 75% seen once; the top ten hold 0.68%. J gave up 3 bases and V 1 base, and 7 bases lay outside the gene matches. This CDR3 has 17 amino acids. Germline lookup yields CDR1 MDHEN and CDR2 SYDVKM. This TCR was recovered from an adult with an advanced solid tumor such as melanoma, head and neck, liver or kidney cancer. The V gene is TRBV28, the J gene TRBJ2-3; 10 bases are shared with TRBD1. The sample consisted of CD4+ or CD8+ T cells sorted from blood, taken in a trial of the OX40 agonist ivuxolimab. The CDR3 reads CASSLFDWGQGTDTQYF. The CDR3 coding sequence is TGTGCCAGCAGTTTATTCGATTGGGGACAGGGGACAGATACGCAGTATTTT.